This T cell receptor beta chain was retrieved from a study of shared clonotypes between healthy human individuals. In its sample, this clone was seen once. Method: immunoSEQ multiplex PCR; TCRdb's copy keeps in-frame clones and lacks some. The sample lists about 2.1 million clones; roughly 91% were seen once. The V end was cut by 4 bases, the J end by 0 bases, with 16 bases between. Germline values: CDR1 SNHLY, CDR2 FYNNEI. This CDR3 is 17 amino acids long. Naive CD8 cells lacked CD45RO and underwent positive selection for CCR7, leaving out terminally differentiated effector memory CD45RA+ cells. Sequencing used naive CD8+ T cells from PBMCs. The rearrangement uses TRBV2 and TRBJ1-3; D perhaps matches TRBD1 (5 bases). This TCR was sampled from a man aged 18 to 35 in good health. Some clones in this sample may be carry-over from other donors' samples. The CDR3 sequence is CASSAPRDGYSGNTIYF. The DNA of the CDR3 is TGTGCCAGCAGTGCCCCACGGGACGGTTACTCTGGAAACACCATATATTTT.